These 8 T cell receptor beta chains share one sample of origin, sequenced in a study of shared clonotypes between healthy human individuals. Clones were read by immunoSEQ multiplex PCR, and TCRdb kept only the in-frame ones, dropping some. The sample lists approximately 88,000 clones, roughly three quarters seen once, with approximately 55% in the top ten. Sequenced: memory CD8+ T cells sorted from blood. Subset meaning: CD45RO+ cells pooled with CCR7-negative TemRA cells. Receptors originate from a man aged 30-40 years in good health.

The chain recombines TRBV6-1 with TRBJ2-7; 8 bases fit TRBD1. CDR1 is MNHNS, CDR2 SASEGT, per germline. Trimming cost V 6 bases and J 2 bases; bases outside gene matches: 6. The CDR3 runs 14 residues. CDR3 region: CASSADRVTYEQYF. The CDR3 DNA sequence: TGTGCCAGCAGCGCGGACAGGGTCACCTACGAGCAGTACTTC.

There are a few counts of this clone. The junction shows a germline mismatch at one end, possibly a read error. The rearrangement joins TRBV28 to TRBJ1-1; the D gene is possibly TRBD1 (6 bases). The CDR3 has 12 amino acids. Germline V gene sequence: CDR1 MDHEN, CDR2 SYDVKM. The CDR3 protein is CASSRDRWGNEF. The CDR3 nucleotides read TGTGCCAGCTCTAGAGACAGGTGGGGGAATGAATTT.

This clone was found a few times. V usage is TRBV27 and J usage is TRBJ2-7; D remains ambiguous. CDR1 is MNHEY, CDR2 SMNVEV, per germline (reference sequence). The germline V and J ends were trimmed by 3 bases and 2 bases, with 11 bases remaining between them. The CDR3 extends over 14 amino acids. CDR3 residues: CASSFRKGPYEQYF. DNA for the CDR3: TGTGCCAGCAGTTTTAGGAAGGGCCCCTACGAGCAGTACTTC.

The chain links TRBV30 to TRBJ2-5; 7 nucleotides line up with TRBD2. CDR3 length: 12 residues. The trim removed 8 bases at V and 7 bases at J, leaving 10 bases unmatched. Germline CDR1 is GTSNPN and CDR2 is SVGIG (reference sequence). The CDR3 spells CARGPRGGTQYF. The CDR3 nucleotides are TGTGCCCGGGGACCGCGCGGGGGGACCCAGTACTTC.

The chain joins TRBV11-2 to TRBJ2-2, with 7 nucleotides matching TRBD2. The CDR3 consists of 16 residues. The V and J ends lost 2 bases and 7 bases, in that order; junction bases with no gene match: 10. The germline V gene has CDR1 SGHAT and CDR2 FQNNGV. The CDR3, as DNA: TGTGCCAGCAGCTTACCAACTACTAGCGAGGGCGGGGAGCTGTTTTTT. This encodes CASSLPTTSEGGELFF.

V gene TRBV19 combines with J gene TRBJ1-3; D remains ambiguous. V lost 8 bases and J lost 0, with 14 bases in between. CDR3 length: 15 amino acids. In germline, CDR1 is LNHDA, CDR2 SQIVND (reference sequence). CDR3 residues: CASGVAGISGNTIYF. DNA for the CDR3: TGTGCCAGTGGAGTTGCGGGGATCTCTGGAAACACCATATATTTT.

V and J are TRBV7-9 and TRBJ2-7; TRBD1 aligns across 7 bases. This CDR3 contains 13 residues. After removal of 5 bases from V and 2 bases from J, the junction contained 3 bases not matched to a gene. Germline assignment: CDR1 SEHNR and CDR2 FQNEAQ (reference sequence). In DNA form, the CDR3 reads TGTGCCAGCAGCCGGGGACAGACCTACGAGCAGTACTTC. This translates into CASSRGQTYEQYF.

V is TRBV27 and J is TRBJ2-3; 11 bases agree with TRBD2. CDR1 MNHEY and CDR2 SMNVEV come from the germline V gene (reference sequence). The CDR3 covers 19 residues. The ends lost 4 bases at V and 5 bases at J; junction bases unmatched: 17. As DNA, the CDR3 is TGTGCCAGCAGTTCGCGTGGGCGTAGCGGGAGGGGAGGGGAAGATACGCAGTATTTT. Translation gives CASSSRGRSGRGGEDTQYF.